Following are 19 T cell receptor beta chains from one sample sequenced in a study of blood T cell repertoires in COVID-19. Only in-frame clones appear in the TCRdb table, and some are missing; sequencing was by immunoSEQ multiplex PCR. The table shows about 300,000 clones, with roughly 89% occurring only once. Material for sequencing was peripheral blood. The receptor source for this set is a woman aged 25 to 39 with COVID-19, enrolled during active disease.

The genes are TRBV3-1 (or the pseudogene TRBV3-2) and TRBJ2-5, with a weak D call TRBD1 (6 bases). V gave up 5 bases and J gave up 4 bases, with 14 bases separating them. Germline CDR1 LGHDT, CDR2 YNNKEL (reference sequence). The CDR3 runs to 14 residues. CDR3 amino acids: CASSDITGRETQYF. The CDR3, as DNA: TGTGCCAGCAGCGATATTACAGGGAGAGAGACCCAGTACTTC.

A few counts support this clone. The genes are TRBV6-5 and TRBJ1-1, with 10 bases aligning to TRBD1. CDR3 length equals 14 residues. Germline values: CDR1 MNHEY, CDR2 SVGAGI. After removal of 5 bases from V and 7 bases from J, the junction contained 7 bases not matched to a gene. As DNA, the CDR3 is TGTGCCAGCAGTCCGGGACAGGGGAAAAGTGAAGCTTTCTTT. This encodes CASSPGQGKSEAFF.

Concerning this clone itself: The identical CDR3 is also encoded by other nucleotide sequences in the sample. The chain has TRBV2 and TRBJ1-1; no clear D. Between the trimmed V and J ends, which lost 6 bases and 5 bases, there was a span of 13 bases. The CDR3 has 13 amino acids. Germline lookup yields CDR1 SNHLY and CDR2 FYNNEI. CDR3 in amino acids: CASSPPGGTEAFF. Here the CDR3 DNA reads TGTGCCAGCAGCCCCCCGGGTGGTACTGAAGCTTTCTTT.

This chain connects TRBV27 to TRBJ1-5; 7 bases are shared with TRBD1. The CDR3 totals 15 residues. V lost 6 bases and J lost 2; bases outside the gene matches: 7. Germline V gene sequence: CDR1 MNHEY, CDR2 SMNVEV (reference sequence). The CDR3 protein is CASRLNTGGNQPQHF. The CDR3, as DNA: TGTGCCAGCAGGCTGAATACAGGGGGCAATCAGCCCCAGCATTTT.

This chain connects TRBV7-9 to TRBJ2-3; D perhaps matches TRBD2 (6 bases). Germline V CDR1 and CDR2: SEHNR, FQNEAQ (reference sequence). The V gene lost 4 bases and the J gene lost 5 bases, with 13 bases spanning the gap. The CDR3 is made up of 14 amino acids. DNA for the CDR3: TGTGCCAGCAGCTCCAGCCAGGGAGGAGATACGCAGTATTTT. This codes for CASSSSQGGDTQYF. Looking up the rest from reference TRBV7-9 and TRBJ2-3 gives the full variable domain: DTGVSQNPRHKITKRGQNVTFRCDPISEHNRLYWYRQTLGQGPEFLTYFQNEAQLEKSRLLSDRFSAERPKGSFSTLEIQRTEQGDSAMYLCASSSSQGGDTQYFGPGTRLTVL.

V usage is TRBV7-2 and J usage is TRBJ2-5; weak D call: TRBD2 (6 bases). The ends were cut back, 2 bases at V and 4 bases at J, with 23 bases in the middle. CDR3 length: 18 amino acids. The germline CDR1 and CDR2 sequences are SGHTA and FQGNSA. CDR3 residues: CASSLRPLARGKRETQYF. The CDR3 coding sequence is TGTGCCAGCAGCTTAAGACCGCTAGCGCGTGGAAAGAGAGAGACCCAGTACTTC. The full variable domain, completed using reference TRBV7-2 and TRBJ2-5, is GAGVSQSPSNKVTEKGKDVELRCDPISGHTALYWYRQSLGQGLEFLIYFQGNSAPDKSGLPSDRFSAERTGGSVSTLTIQRTQQEDSAVYLCASSLRPLARGKRETQYFGPGTRLLVL.

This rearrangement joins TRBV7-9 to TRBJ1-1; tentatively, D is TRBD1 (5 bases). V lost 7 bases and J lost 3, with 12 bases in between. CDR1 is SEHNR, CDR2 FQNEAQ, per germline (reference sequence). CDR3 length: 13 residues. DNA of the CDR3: TGTGCCAGCACTCAGACAGAGTACACTGAAGCTTTCTTT. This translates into CASTQTEYTEAFF.

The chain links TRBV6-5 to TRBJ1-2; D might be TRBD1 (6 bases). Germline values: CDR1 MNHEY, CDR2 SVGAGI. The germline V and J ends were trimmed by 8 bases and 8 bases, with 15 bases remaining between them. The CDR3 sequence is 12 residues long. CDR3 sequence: CASLDQGQGYTF. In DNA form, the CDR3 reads TGTGCCAGCCTAGACCAGGGACAAGGCTACACCTTC.

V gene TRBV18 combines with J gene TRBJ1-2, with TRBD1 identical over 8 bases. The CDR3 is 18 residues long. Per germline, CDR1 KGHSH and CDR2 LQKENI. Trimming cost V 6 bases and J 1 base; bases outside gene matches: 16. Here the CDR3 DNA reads TGTGCCAGCTCCGACAGGGGCGCCGTGTATTCTCTTAACTATGGCTACACCTTC. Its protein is CASSDRGAVYSLNYGYTF.

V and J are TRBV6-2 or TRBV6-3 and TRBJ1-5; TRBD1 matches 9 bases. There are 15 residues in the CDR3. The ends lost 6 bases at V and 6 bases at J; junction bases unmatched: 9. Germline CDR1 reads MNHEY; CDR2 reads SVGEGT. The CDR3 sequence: CASRPEDRGRQPQHF. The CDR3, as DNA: TGTGCCAGCAGACCTGAGGACAGGGGACGTCAGCCCCAGCATTTT.

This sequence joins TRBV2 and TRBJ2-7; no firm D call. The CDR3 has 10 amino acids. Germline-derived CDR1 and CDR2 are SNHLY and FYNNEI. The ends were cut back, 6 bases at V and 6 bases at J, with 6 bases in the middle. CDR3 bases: TGTGCCAGCAGGCTCGGCGAGCAGTACGTC. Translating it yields CASRLGEQYV.

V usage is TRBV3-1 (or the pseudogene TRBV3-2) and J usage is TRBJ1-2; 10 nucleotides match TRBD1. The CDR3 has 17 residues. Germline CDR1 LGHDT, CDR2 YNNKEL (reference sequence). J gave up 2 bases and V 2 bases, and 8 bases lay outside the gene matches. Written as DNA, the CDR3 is TGTGCCAGCAGCCAACTTAATACGGGACAGGGGAACTATGGCTACACCTTC. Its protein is CASSQLNTGQGNYGYTF.

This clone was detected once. For the CDR3, the DNA is TGCAGCGCCGTCACAAGGAGCTCTGGAAACACCATATATTTT. Translated, it gives CSAVTRSSGNTIYF. The V and J genes are TRBV29-1 and TRBJ1-3; D is uncertain. Germline CDR1 and CDR2: SQVTM and ANQGSEA. Trimming removed 7 bases from V and 0 bases from J, with 13 bases in between. CDR3 size: 14 residues.

CDR3 amino acids: CASSIVAGDSNQPQHF. The CDR3 nucleotides read TGTGCCAGTAGTATAGTAGCGGGGGATAGCAATCAGCCCCAGCATTTT. The chain couples TRBV19 to TRBJ1-5, with a possible D match to TRBD1 (5 bases). Germline-derived CDR1 and CDR2 are LNHDA and SQIVND (reference sequence). This CDR3 region has 16 residues. V was pared by 1 base and J by 0 bases, with 10 bases between.

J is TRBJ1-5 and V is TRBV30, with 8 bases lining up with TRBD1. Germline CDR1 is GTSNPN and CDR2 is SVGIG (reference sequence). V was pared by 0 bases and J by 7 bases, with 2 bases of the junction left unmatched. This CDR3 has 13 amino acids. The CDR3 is CAWSVQGGQPQHF. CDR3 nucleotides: TGTGCCTGGAGTGTACAGGGGGGACAGCCCCAGCATTTT.

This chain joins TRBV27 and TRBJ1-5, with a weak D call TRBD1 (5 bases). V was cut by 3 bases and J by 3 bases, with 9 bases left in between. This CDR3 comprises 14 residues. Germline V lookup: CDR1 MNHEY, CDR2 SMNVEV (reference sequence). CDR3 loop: CASSFSGYNQPQHF. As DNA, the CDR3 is TGTGCCAGCAGTTTTTCAGGGTACAATCAGCCCCAGCATTTT.

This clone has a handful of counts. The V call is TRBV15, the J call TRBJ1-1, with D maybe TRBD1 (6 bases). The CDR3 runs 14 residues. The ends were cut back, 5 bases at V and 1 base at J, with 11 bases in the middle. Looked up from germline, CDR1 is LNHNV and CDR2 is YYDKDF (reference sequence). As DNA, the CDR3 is TGTGCCACCAGCGGAGGGACAAAGAACACTGAAGCTTTCTTT. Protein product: CATSGGTKNTEAFF.

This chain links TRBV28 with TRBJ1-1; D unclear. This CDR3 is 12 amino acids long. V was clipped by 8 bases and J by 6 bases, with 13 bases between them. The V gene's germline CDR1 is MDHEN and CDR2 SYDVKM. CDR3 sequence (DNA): TGTGCCAGCCTTGGTCTAGGTTCTGAAGCTTTCTTT. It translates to CASLGLGSEAFF.

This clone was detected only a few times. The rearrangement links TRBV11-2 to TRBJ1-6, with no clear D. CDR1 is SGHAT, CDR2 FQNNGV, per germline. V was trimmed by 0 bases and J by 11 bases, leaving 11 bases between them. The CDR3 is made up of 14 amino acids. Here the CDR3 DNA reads TGTGCCAGCAGCTTAGATCGAGCCCCTACACCCCTCCACTTT. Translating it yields CASSLDRAPTPLHF.